This T cell receptor beta chain was captured by sequencing in a study of T cell responses to AZD1222 COVID-19 vaccine. General study points: Across the whole spike, CD4 TCRs peaked at regions 160-218 and 743-854. Mostly white British, mostly female donors; authors suggested clonal diversity may be underestimated.

Germline values: CDR1 GTSNPN, CDR2 SVGIG (reference sequence). Deletions cut 4 bases from V and 2 bases from J, with 6 bases between. The CDR3 runs 11 residues. A note on this clone: Antigen: not known. This sample also contains other DNA sequences that code for the same CDR3.

Method: immunoSEQ multiplex PCR; TCRdb's copy keeps in-frame clones and lacks some. The sample shows about 93,000 clones, approximately 90% of them seen only once. Researchers grouped second doses given at about 4 or about 12 weeks into one pool. The sequence derives from an adult who received the AZD1222 COVID-19 vaccine. The starting material was peripheral blood, obtained 28 days after the second AZD1222 dose. The chain joins TRBV30 to TRBJ2-7; no clear D gene. The CDR3 sequence: CAWTAAYEQYF. CDR3 sequence (DNA): TGTGCCTGGACCGCGGCCTACGAGCAGTACTTC.